The T cell receptor beta chain under discussion was sequenced for a study of T-cell reconstitution after alpha-beta-depleted transplantation in children. The germline gives CDR1 SGHRS, CDR2 YFSETQ. The junction had 7 bases not matched to a gene; V was cut back by 2 bases and J by 7 bases. The CDR3 length is 15 residues. Unique molecular identifiers tagged the TCRbeta library. TCRdb reprocessed the PCR reads via MiXCR and lists one record per CDR3 protein. In the table there are fewer than 500,000 distinct CDR3 sequences, around 46% of which are singletons. At least ten counts were recorded for this clonotype. Its antigen is unknown. Study observations and caveats: There were some patients whose high TCRbeta diversity at day 60 came from surviving recipient T cells and thymic progenitors. Where alpha-beta T cells came from about two months after transplant was reportedly several hundred expanded graft clones. By one year post-transplant, T-cell counts and diversity largely arose from T cells that were newly produced.

This clonotype was sampled from a girl aged 2-10 years with aplastic anemia, due to receive a stem cell transplant. The rearrangement links TRBV5-1 to TRBJ2-1; 9 positions match TRBD2. This material consisted of PBMCs, taken before TCRalphabeta/CD19-depleted stem cell transplant. The CDR3 nucleotides read TGCGCCAGCAGCTTCCAGCGGGAGGTCATAAATGAGCAGTTCTTC. Its translation: CASSFQREVINEQFF.